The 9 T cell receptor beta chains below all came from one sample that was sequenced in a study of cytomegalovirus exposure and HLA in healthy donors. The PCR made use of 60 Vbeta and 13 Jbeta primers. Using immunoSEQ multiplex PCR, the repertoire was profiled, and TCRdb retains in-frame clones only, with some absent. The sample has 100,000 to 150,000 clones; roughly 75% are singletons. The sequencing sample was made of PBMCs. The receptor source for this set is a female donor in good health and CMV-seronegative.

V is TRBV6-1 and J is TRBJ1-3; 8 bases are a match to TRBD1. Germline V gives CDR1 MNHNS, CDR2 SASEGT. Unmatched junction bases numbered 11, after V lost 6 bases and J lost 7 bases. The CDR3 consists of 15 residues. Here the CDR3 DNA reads TGTGCCAGCAGGCGTACCGGACAGGGAGGGAACACCATATATTTT. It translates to CASRRTGQGGNTIYF.

CDR3 sequence: CASSWGRSNYGYTF. The DNA of the CDR3 is TGTGCCAGCAGCTGGGGCAGATCTAACTATGGCTACACCTTC. The rearrangement links TRBV5-8 to TRBJ1-2, with D possibly matching TRBD1 (5 bases). The CDR3 extends over 14 amino acids. In germline, CDR1 is SGHTS, CDR2 YDEGEE. V lost 3 bases, J lost 0 bases, and 9 bases lay in between.

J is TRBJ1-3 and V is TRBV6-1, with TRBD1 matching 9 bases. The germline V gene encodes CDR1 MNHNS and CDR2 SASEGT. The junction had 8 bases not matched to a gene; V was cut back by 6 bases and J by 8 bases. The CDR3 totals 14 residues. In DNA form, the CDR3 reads TGTGCCAGCAGCGTCCGGGACAGGGTAGACACCATATATTTT. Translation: CASSVRDRVDTIYF.

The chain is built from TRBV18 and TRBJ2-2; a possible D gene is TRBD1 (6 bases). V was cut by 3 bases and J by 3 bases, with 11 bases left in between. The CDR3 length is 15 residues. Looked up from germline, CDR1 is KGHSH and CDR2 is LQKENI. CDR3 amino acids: CASSPRAGDTGELFF. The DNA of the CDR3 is TGTGCCAGCTCACCTAGGGCAGGGGACACCGGGGAGCTGTTTTTT. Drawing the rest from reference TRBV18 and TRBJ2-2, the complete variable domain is NAGVMQNPRHLVRRRGQEARLRCSPMKGHSHVYWYRQLPEEGLKFMVYLQKENIIDESGMPKERFSAEFPKEGPSILRIQQVVRGDSAAYFCASSPRAGDTGELFFGEGSRLTVL.

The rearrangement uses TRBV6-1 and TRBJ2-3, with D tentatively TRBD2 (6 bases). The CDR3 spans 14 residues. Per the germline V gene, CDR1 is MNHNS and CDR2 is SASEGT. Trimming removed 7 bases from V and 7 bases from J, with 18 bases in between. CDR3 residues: CASIPGGKRHTQYF. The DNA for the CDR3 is TGTGCCAGCATCCCCGGAGGGAAGAGGCATACGCAGTATTTT.

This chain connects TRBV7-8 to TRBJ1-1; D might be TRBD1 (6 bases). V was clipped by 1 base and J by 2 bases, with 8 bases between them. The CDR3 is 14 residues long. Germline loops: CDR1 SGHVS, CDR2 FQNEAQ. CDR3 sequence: CASSLGTANTEAFF. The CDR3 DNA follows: TGTGCCAGCAGCTTAGGGACAGCAAACACTGAAGCTTTCTTT.

The CDR3 DNA is TGTGCCAGCAGCCAAGATAGGGGTACTAGCGGGGGAACCTACGAGCAGTACTTC. It yields the protein CASSQDRGTSGGTYEQYF. The chain combines TRBV4-2 with TRBJ2-7; 11 bases are shared with TRBD2. The V gene's germline CDR1 is LGHNA and CDR2 YNFKEQ. Trimming at V came to 0 bases and at J to 2 bases, leaving 9 bases not matched to a gene. This CDR3 is built from 18 residues.

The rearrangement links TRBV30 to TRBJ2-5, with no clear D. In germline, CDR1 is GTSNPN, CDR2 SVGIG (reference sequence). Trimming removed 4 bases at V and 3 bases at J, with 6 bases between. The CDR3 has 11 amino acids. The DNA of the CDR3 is TGTGCCTGGACTATAGAAGAGACCCAGTACTTC. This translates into CAWTIEETQYF.

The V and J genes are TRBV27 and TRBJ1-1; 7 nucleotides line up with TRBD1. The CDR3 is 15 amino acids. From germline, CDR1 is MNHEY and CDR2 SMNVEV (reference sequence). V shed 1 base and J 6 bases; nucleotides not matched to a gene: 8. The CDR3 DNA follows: TGTGCCAGCAGTTTATTAGGGGGCTTTAGGCCTGAAGCTTTCTTT. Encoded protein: CASSLLGGFRPEAFF.